A selection of T cell receptor beta chains follows, all from one sample in a study of control samples from healthy donors and cancer patients. The protocol was immunoSEQ multiplex PCR, while the TCRdb copy is restricted to in-frame clones and leaves out a portion. The sample holds tens of thousands of clones, 75% to 90% seen once. The sample comprised PBMCs. The receptor set was obtained from a man aged 55-75 years with head and neck cancer. The CDR3 runs from the conserved cysteine through the conserved F or W. A D gene is named only where the DNA matches it firmly. The listing skips clone size in some rows; elsewhere it reads once, few, many or a size class.

v_gene	abundance	d_gene	j_gene	CDR3nt	CDR3aa
TRBV2	.	.	TRBJ2-7	TGTGCCAGCAGTGAGTGGAGCGGCTACGAGCAGTACTTC	CASSEWSGYEQYF
TRBV5-4	.	TRBD1	TRBJ2-7	TGTGCCAGCAGCTCCGGGACAGGGGTTCAAGGGGCCTACGAGCAGTACTTC	CASSSGTGVQGAYEQYF
TRBV10-3	.	.	TRBJ2-3	TGTGCCATCAGTGAGGGCAGGTCCATGGATACGCAGTATTTT	CAISEGRSMDTQYF
TRBV14	.	TRBD2	TRBJ2-5	TGTGCCAGCAGCCAAGGAGTCATGGTCGGGGGGGAGACCCAGTACTTC	CASSQGVMVGGETQYF
TRBV6-1	.	.	TRBJ1-1	TGTGCCAGCAGTGAAGTTGTAGGGAGGTACACTGAAGCTTTCTTT	CASSEVVGRYTEAFF
TRBV5-1	.	.	TRBJ2-7	TGCGCCAGCAGCCCAGGACCGGGGAGTGAATACGAGCAGTACTTC	CASSPGPGSEYEQYF
TRBV19	.	.	TRBJ1-3	TGTGCCCCTCAAAGCGACACCATATATTTT	CAPQSDTIYF
TRBV4-2	.	.	TRBJ2-5	TGTGCCAGCAGTGAGGGCGGGGCACAAGAGACCCAGTACTTC	CASSEGGAQETQYF
TRBV15	.	TRBD1	TRBJ1-5	TGTGCCACCAGCAGAGATTATAGGCAGGGGGGGAGTTATAGCAATCAGCCCCAGCATTTT	CATSRDYRQGGSYSNQPQHF
TRBV6-2/TRBV6-3	.	.	TRBJ2-7	TGTGCCAGCAGTTATAGATACGAGCAGTACTTC	CASSYRYEQYF
TRBV11-2	once	TRBD2	TRBJ2-2	TGTGCCAGCAGCACACGACTAGCGGGACGCGGAGAGCTGTTTTTT	CASSTRLAGRGELFF
TRBV7-9	.	.	TRBJ1-2	TGTGCCAGCAGCTTAGCGGGGGCCCACTATGGCTACACCTTC	CASSLAGAHYGYTF
TRBV19	.	TRBD1	TRBJ1-6	TGTGCCAGTAGTAGTATCCTGACAGGGGATAATTCACCCCTCCACTTT	CASSSILTGDNSPLHF
TRBV6-5	.	TRBD2	TRBJ2-7	TGTGCCAGCAGGTGGACTAGCGGGGTCTCCTACGAGCAGTACTTC	CASRWTSGVSYEQYF
TRBV3-1/TRBV3-2	.	.	TRBJ1-2	TGTGCCAGCAGCCCGCGGGGGTTGTATGGCTACACCTTC	CASSPRGLYGYTF
TRBV7-9	.	.	TRBJ2-3	TGTGCCAGCAGCTTAATGGGGGCCGCAGATACGCAGTATTTT	CASSLMGAADTQYF